The 18 T cell receptor beta chains reported below all come from one sample, sequenced in a study of T cell repertoires and HLA-DP antigens. These receptors are not linked to any known antigen. Sequenced by immunoSEQ multiplex PCR; TCRdb stores in-frame clones only, minus some. In the table there are about 73,000 clones, about 80% of which are singletons. Sequenced sample: CD4+ T cells from PBMCs. These receptors originate from a man aged 60 to 69 in good health and CMV-seronegative.

V gene TRBV18 combines with J gene TRBJ2-2; the D is unclear. The CDR3 runs to 16 residues. Trimming took 2 bases from V and 0 from J, leaving 10 bases between them. Germline CDR1 KGHSH, CDR2 LQKENI. CDR3: CASSPAPTTNTGELFF. In DNA, the CDR3 is TGTGCCAGCTCACCAGCTCCGACAACGAACACCGGGGAGCTGTTTTTT.

The chain employs TRBV10-3 and TRBJ1-2; 7 bases align to TRBD1. Germline V gene data show CDR1 as ENHRY and CDR2 as SYGVKD. This CDR3 contains 14 residues. After removal of 7 bases from V and 4 bases from J, the junction contained 9 bases not matched to a gene. CDR3: CAITQDRDAYGYTF. The CDR3 DNA reads TGTGCCATCACACAAGACAGGGACGCCTATGGCTACACCTTC.

This chain joins TRBV15 and TRBJ2-1; TRBD2 might be the D (6 bases). The CDR3 is 16 amino acids. The V and J ends lost 1 base and 2 bases respectively, with 12 bases between them. CDR1 is LNHNV and CDR2 is YYDKDF in the germline V gene (reference sequence). The DNA of the CDR3 is TGTGCCACCAGCAGAGGGGGCCAGCGGGCCTACAATGAGCAGTTCTTC. It specifies CATSRGGQRAYNEQFF.

This clone was observed a few times. J is TRBJ1-4 and V is TRBV7-9, with D possibly TRBD1 on 6 matching bases. Trimming removed 0 bases from V and 8 bases from J, with 13 bases in between. The germline CDR1 and CDR2 sequences are SEHNR and FQNEAQ (reference sequence). This CDR3 comprises 15 residues. The CDR3 reads CASSLANRAGEKLFF. The CDR3 DNA reads as TGTGCCAGCAGCTTAGCGAACAGGGCCGGGGAAAAACTGTTTTTT.

V is TRBV10-3 and J is TRBJ1-3; 7 nucleotides line up with TRBD1. Per the germline V gene, CDR1 is ENHRY and CDR2 is SYGVKD. The length of the CDR3 is 16 residues. The CDR3 sequence: CAHQSGTDLSGNTIYF. The CDR3 DNA is TGTGCTCATCAATCAGGGACAGATCTCTCTGGAAACACCATATATTTT.

V is TRBV2 and J is TRBJ2-2, with 8 positions matching TRBD2. Per germline, CDR1 SNHLY and CDR2 FYNNEI. CDR3 length equals 16 residues. V lost 8 bases, J lost 1 base, and 9 bases stayed unmatched. The CDR3 nucleotides are TGTGCCAGCGGTAAAAGCGGGAGTATGAACACCGGGGAGCTGTTTTTT. Translating gives CASGKSGSMNTGELFF.

V is TRBV7-9 and J is TRBJ2-7; D uncertain. The CDR3 is 13 residues long. Trimming cost V 4 bases and J 5 bases, with 12 bases left between them. The germline CDR1 and CDR2 sequences are SEHNR and FQNEAQ (reference sequence). For the CDR3, the DNA is TGTGCCAGCAGCTCTTCAGGACGCGACGAGCAGTACTTC. Translating it yields CASSSSGRDEQYF. Full variable domain (outside the CDR3, taken from reference TRBV7-9 and TRBJ2-7): DTGVSQNPRHKITKRGQNVTFRCDPISEHNRLYWYRQTLGQGPEFLTYFQNEAQLEKSRLLSDRFSAERPKGSFSTLEIQRTEQGDSAMYLCASSSSGRDEQYFGPGTRLTVT.

The chain has TRBV19 and TRBJ2-2, with TRBD2 identical over 7 bases. V was pared by 6 bases and J by 0 bases, with 7 bases of the junction left unmatched. CDR3 length equals 16 residues. CDR1 is LNHDA, CDR2 SQIVND, per germline (reference sequence). DNA of the CDR3: TGTGCCAGTAGGGACTTGGCGGGGGCGAACACCGGGGAGCTGTTTTTT. Its protein product is CASRDLAGANTGELFF.

J is TRBJ1-3 and V is TRBV28, with 7 bases matching TRBD1. The V gene end was trimmed by 6 bases and the J gene end by 3 bases; junction bases not matched to a gene: 5. Germline CDR1 is MDHEN and CDR2 is SYDVKM. The CDR3 sequence is 14 residues long. CDR3 DNA: TGTGCCAGCAGCATGGGACAGCTTGGAAACACCATATATTTT. The encoded protein is CASSMGQLGNTIYF. Variable domain in full (rest from reference TRBV28 and TRBJ1-3): DVKVTQSSRYLVKRTGEKVFLECVQDMDHENMFWYRQDPGLGLRLIYFSYDVKMKEKGDIPEGYSVSREKKERFSLILESASTNQTSMYLCASSMGQLGNTIYFGEGSWLTVV.

The chain is built from TRBV2 and TRBJ2-7, with TRBD1 identical over 9 bases. The V segment lost 3 bases and the J segment 2 bases; nucleotides outside the gene matches: 8. The CDR3 is 16 residues long. Germline CDR1 is SNHLY and CDR2 is FYNNEI. The CDR3: CASSEGRDRATYEQYV. Here the CDR3 DNA reads TGTGCCAGCAGTGAGGGACGGGACAGGGCTACCTACGAGCAGTACGTC.

The rearrangement uses TRBV7-9 and TRBJ1-1; 8 nucleotides line up with TRBD1. The V gene's germline CDR1 is SEHNR and CDR2 FQNEAQ (reference sequence). The trim removed 2 bases at V and 7 bases at J, leaving 15 bases unmatched. The CDR3 contains 17 residues. DNA of the CDR3: TGTGCCAGCAGCTTAACCGCTGGACAGGGTGAGATTGGTGAAGCTTTCTTT. It is translated as CASSLTAGQGEIGEAFF. The complete variable domain, with remaining parts taken from reference TRBV7-9 and TRBJ1-1, reads DTGVSQNPRHKITKRGQNVTFRCDPISEHNRLYWYRQTLGQGPEFLTYFQNEAQLEKSRLLSDRFSAERPKGSFSTLEIQRTEQGDSAMYLCASSLTAGQGEIGEAFFGQGTRLTVV.

V usage is TRBV30 and J usage is TRBJ2-2, with a tentative D call TRBD1 (5 bases). The CDR3 extends over 14 amino acids. V lost 0 bases, J lost 6 bases, and 11 bases lay in between. The germline V gene encodes CDR1 GTSNPN and CDR2 SVGIG (reference sequence). The CDR3 reads CAWSVQVQAGELFF. Here the CDR3 DNA reads TGTGCCTGGAGTGTACAGGTTCAGGCCGGGGAGCTGTTTTTT.

This chain links TRBV7-8 with TRBJ1-5; a weak D match, TRBD1 (5 bases). Germline CDR1 reads SGHVS; CDR2 reads FQNEAQ. The ends were cut back, 5 bases at V and 6 bases at J, with 20 bases in the middle. The CDR3 loop spans 16 amino acids. The CDR3 reads CASSPRGGGGFQPQHF. In DNA form, the CDR3 reads TGTGCCAGCAGCCCTCGGGGTGGGGGAGGGTTTCAGCCCCAGCATTTT.

The chain has TRBV27 and TRBJ1-1; D uncertain. CDR1 is MNHEY and CDR2 is SMNVEV in the germline V gene (reference sequence). V lost 6 bases and J lost 0, with 17 bases in between. The CDR3 totals 16 residues. This CDR3 reads CASRGRLRLMNTEAFF. CDR3 DNA sequence: TGTGCCAGCAGGGGAAGACTGAGACTTATGAACACTGAAGCTTTCTTT.

The CDR3 here is CASSSQINQPQHF. CDR3 coding DNA: TGTGCCAGCAGCTCTCAAATTAATCAGCCCCAGCATTTT. The rearrangement links TRBV7-2 to TRBJ1-5; D gene unclear. The CDR3 contains 13 residues. V lost 4 bases, J lost 4 bases, and 8 bases lay in between. Germline V gives CDR1 SGHTA, CDR2 FQGNSA.

The chain couples TRBV29-1 to TRBJ1-4, with unresolved D. The CDR3 consists of 12 residues. Per germline, CDR1 SQVTM and CDR2 ANQGSEA. Trimming stripped 6 bases from V and 3 bases from J, with 8 bases between. The CDR3: CSVATANEKLFF. As DNA, the CDR3 is TGCAGCGTCGCTACAGCTAATGAAAAACTGTTTTTT.

To note about this clone: One junction end disagrees with the germline gene, perhaps due to a read error. In the same sample, other DNA sequences code for this CDR3. The chain has TRBV4-1 and TRBJ1-1; D is ambiguous. This CDR3 has 14 amino acids. Germline V gene data show CDR1 as MGHRA and CDR2 as YSYEKL. The CDR3 region is CASSQDWAAVEAFF. As DNA, the CDR3 is TGTGCCAGCAGCCAAGATTGGGCGGCCGTTGAAGCTTTCTTT.

The genes are TRBV5-1 and TRBJ1-1; 7 bases fit TRBD1. Germline-derived CDR1 and CDR2 are SGHRS and YFSETQ. With V trimmed by 7 bases and J by 3 bases, 9 bases remained unmatched. The CDR3 covers 14 residues. The DNA for the CDR3 is TGCGCCAGCGCCACCTTCCAGGGGGACACTGAAGCTTTCTTT. This codes for CASATFQGDTEAFF.